These T cell receptor beta chains were read from a single sample in a study of Graves' ophthalmopathy and Graves' hyperthyroidism. TCRdb re-analysed the multiplex PCR reads in MiXCR, keeping a single row per CDR3 protein. The sample lists about 740,000 distinct CDR3 sequences, roughly 40% occurring once. Sample: peripheral blood. Source of these receptors: an adult man with Graves' ophthalmopathy. Both conserved end residues are part of each CDR3. Each record gives: J gene, clone size, V gene, D gene, CDR3 DNA, CDR3 protein. The D gene is left open where the match is weak. Clone sizes are given selectively: once, few, many, or a class where the clone is expanded.

j_gene: TRBJ2-2
abundance: -
v_gene: TRBV25-1
d_gene: -
CDR3nt: TGTGCCAGCAGTGAATACGGCTTACGGACCGGGGAGCTGTTTTTT
CDR3aa: CASSEYGLRTGELFF

j_gene: TRBJ1-2
abundance: -
v_gene: TRBV6-2/TRBV6-3
d_gene: -
CDR3nt: TGTGCCAGCAGTTCCCTGTCAGGGTACGGCTACACCTTC
CDR3aa: CASSSLSGYGYTF

j_gene: TRBJ2-7
abundance: many
v_gene: TRBV2
d_gene: -
CDR3nt: TGTGCCAGCAGTCCCCCCGGGTACGAGCAGTACTTC
CDR3aa: CASSPPGYEQYF

j_gene: TRBJ2-7
abundance: -
v_gene: TRBV6-6
d_gene: -
CDR3nt: TGTGCCAGCAGTGTGGGCTCCGCGGGCGAGCAGTACTTC
CDR3aa: CASSVGSAGEQYF

j_gene: TRBJ1-3
abundance: few
v_gene: TRBV7-9
d_gene: TRBD1
CDR3nt: TGTGCCAGCAGCTGGGACAGGGTCACAAACACCATATATTTT
CDR3aa: CASSWDRVTNTIYF

j_gene: TRBJ1-2
abundance: few
v_gene: TRBV7-9
d_gene: -
CDR3nt: TGTGCCAGCAGCTCGGACGGGAGGAACTATGGCTACACCTTC
CDR3aa: CASSSDGRNYGYTF

j_gene: TRBJ1-1
abundance: -
v_gene: TRBV20-1
d_gene: -
CDR3nt: TGCAGTGCTAGAGACCCAATACAGGGAACGAACACTGAAGCTTTCTTT
CDR3aa: CSARDPIQGTNTEAFF

j_gene: TRBJ1-5
abundance: many
v_gene: TRBV7-9
d_gene: -
CDR3nt: TGTGCCAGCAGCTTAGCTGGTAATAGCAATCAGCCCCAGCATTTT
CDR3aa: CASSLAGNSNQPQHF

j_gene: TRBJ2-2
abundance: once
v_gene: TRBV25-1
d_gene: TRBD2
CDR3nt: TGTGCCAGCAGTGAATTTGGACTAGCGGGGGAGCTGTTTTTT
CDR3aa: CASSEFGLAGELFF

j_gene: TRBJ1-4
abundance: many
v_gene: TRBV19
d_gene: -
CDR3nt: TGTGCCAGCCGGAGATTGGGGGATGAAAAACTGTTTTTT
CDR3aa: CASRRLGDEKLFF

j_gene: TRBJ2-5
abundance: -
v_gene: TRBV11-2
d_gene: TRBD1
CDR3nt: TGTGCCAGCAGCTCAATACAGGGGGCGGGAGACCAAGAGACCCAGTACTTC
CDR3aa: CASSSIQGAGDQETQYF

j_gene: TRBJ2-5
abundance: -
v_gene: TRBV28
d_gene: TRBD1
CDR3nt: TGTGCCGGCAATCAATCGGGGACAGGGCAGACCCAGTACTTC
CDR3aa: CAGNQSGTGQTQYF

j_gene: TRBJ2-5
abundance: many
v_gene: TRBV7-3
d_gene: TRBD2
CDR3nt: TGTGCCAGCAGTCCACTAGCGGGAGAAGAGACCCAGTACTTC
CDR3aa: CASSPLAGEETQYF

j_gene: TRBJ2-5
abundance: few
v_gene: TRBV12-3/TRBV12-4
d_gene: TRBD2
CDR3nt: TGTGCCAGCAGCCTAGGACTAGCCGGGACCCAGTACTTC
CDR3aa: CASSLGLAGTQYF

j_gene: TRBJ2-7
abundance: few
v_gene: TRBV5-1
d_gene: TRBD1
CDR3nt: TGCGCCAGCAGCTCAATCTCCGGGACAGGGGGCTACGAGCAGTACTTC
CDR3aa: CASSSISGTGGYEQYF

j_gene: TRBJ2-6
abundance: -
v_gene: TRBV25-1
d_gene: -
CDR3nt: TGTGCCAGCAGTTTACAGGGTGGGGCCAACGTCCTGACTTTC
CDR3aa: CASSLQGGANVLTF

j_gene: TRBJ2-5
abundance: few
v_gene: TRBV6-5
d_gene: TRBD2
CDR3nt: TGTGCCAGTACGGGGGGGGCGGGGGAGACCCAGTACTTC
CDR3aa: CASTGGAGETQYF

j_gene: TRBJ2-7
abundance: -
v_gene: TRBV2
d_gene: -
CDR3nt: TGTGCCAGCAGTGAAGCGAGGGCGTTGGACCCCTACGAGCAGTACTTC
CDR3aa: CASSEARALDPYEQYF

j_gene: TRBJ1-2
abundance: many
v_gene: TRBV11-2
d_gene: -
CDR3nt: TGTGCCAGCAGGGCCGACGACTATGGCTACACCTTC
CDR3aa: CASRADDYGYTF

j_gene: TRBJ2-7
abundance: -
v_gene: TRBV20-1
d_gene: TRBD1
CDR3nt: TGCAGTGGACAGGGGGCGCATCGGGAAACCTACGAGCAGTACTTC
CDR3aa: CSGQGAHRETYEQYF

j_gene: TRBJ2-3
abundance: few
v_gene: TRBV10-3
d_gene: -
CDR3nt: TGTGCCATCAGTGAGGGACCGAGCCAAGATACGCAGTATTTT
CDR3aa: CAISEGPSQDTQYF

j_gene: TRBJ1-3
abundance: -
v_gene: TRBV6-1
d_gene: -
CDR3nt: TGTGCCAGCAGTGAGTCGGGGGATGGAAACACCATATATTTT
CDR3aa: CASSESGDGNTIYF

j_gene: TRBJ1-1
abundance: many
v_gene: TRBV7-9
d_gene: TRBD1
CDR3nt: TGTGCCAGCAGCTTTACTGGACAGGGGAGAACTGAAGCTTTCTTT
CDR3aa: CASSFTGQGRTEAFF

j_gene: TRBJ1-2
abundance: once
v_gene: TRBV15
d_gene: -
CDR3nt: TGTGCCACCAGCAGGACAGGTGCTGGCTACACCTTC
CDR3aa: CATSRTGAGYTF